This T cell receptor (beta chain) was retrieved from a study of blood T cell repertoires in COVID-19. About the study: Sites in the United States, Italy and Spain provided acute and convalescent COVID-19 samples. T cells, B-cell-depleted T cells, or PBMCs provided the cDNA or gDNA that served as material.

Authors' methods: Reference gene primers were amplified, and this amplification served to estimate nucleated cell counts. Sequenced by immunoSEQ multiplex PCR; TCRdb stores in-frame clones only, minus some. The V and J calls and clone size come from that table; D and trimming were worked out from the DNA. The sample gives roughly 440,000 clones, about 87% of which show up once; roughly 12% is in the top ten. Enrollment of patients from Seattle took place during active infection, with longitudinal follow-up. CDR1 and CDR2 from the germline V gene are SGHTA and FQGNSA. V lost 5 bases, J lost 3 bases, and 16 bases lay in between. This CDR3 is built from 15 residues. A single count supports this clone.

The gene calls are TRBV7-2 and TRBJ1-1; D possibly corresponds to TRBD1 (6 bases). The sequenced material came from peripheral blood. The clonotype was recovered from a woman in her forties or fifties with COVID-19, enrolled during active disease. CDR3 residues: CASSLRRGWDTEAFF. The CDR3 nucleotides are TGTGCCAGCAGCCTCCGCAGGGGTTGGGACACTGAAGCTTTCTTT.